These T cell receptor beta chains were read from a single sample in a study of T cell responses to AZD1222 COVID-19 vaccine. TCRdb's copy holds only in-frame clones and misses some; the assay was immunoSEQ multiplex PCR. Altogether some 130,000 clones are present, about nine tenths being singletons, with the ten largest covering 5% to 7.5%. This sample comprised peripheral blood, obtained on day 0 of AZD1222 vaccination. Receptors were obtained from an adult in good health. Both conserved end residues are part of each CDR3. A D gene is named only where the DNA matches it firmly. Size is stated for part of the rows, as once, few or many counts, or as a class when the clone is expanded.

clone size	V gene	J gene	D gene	CDR3 DNA	CDR3 protein
.	TRBV7-4	TRBJ2-5	TRBD2	TGTGCCAGCAGACCGCCCGGCGGGGGGGCGCGTGGGGAGACCCAGTACTTC	CASRPPGGGARGETQYF
.	TRBV30	TRBJ2-7	.	TGTGCCTGGCAGGGACCCAGCTCCTACGAGCAGTACTTC	CAWQGPSSYEQYF
once	TRBV30	TRBJ1-5	TRBD1	TGTGCCTGGAGTGTAACGGACTTTGGGACAGGGAGGAATCAGCCCCAGCATTTT	CAWSVTDFGTGRNQPQHF
.	TRBV10-1	TRBJ1-1	.	TGCGCCAGCAGTGGTGGGGGGGAGGGCACTGAAGCTTTCTTT	CASSGGGEGTEAFF
.	TRBV5-1	TRBJ2-2	TRBD1	TGCGCCAGCAGCCTCCGACAGGGTAACACCGGGGAGCTGTTTTTT	CASSLRQGNTGELFF
.	TRBV9	TRBJ1-1	.	TGTGCCAGCAGCGTAAATGCCGGGGACACTGAAGCTTTCTTT	CASSVNAGDTEAFF
few	TRBV5-1	TRBJ1-5	.	TGCGCCAGCAGCTTGGAAAGCGGGCGAAATCAGCCCCAGCATTTT	CASSLESGRNQPQHF
.	TRBV3-1/TRBV3-2	TRBJ2-3	.	TGTGCCAGCAGTCACGGACCGGTAACAGATACGCAGTATTTT	CASSHGPVTDTQYF
.	TRBV6-1	TRBJ1-1	.	TGTGCCAGCAGTGAACGAGCAGGGACAAACACTGAAGCTTTCTTT	CASSERAGTNTEAFF
.	TRBV6-5	TRBJ1-5	.	TGTGCCAGCAGTTACTCGATTGCAGGGACTCAGCCCCAGCATTTT	CASSYSIAGTQPQHF
.	TRBV10-1	TRBJ2-2	.	TGCGCCAGCAGTGTAGGATGGGTGGGCGGGGAGCTGTTTTTT	CASSVGWVGGELFF
.	TRBV6-5	TRBJ2-7	TRBD1	TGTGCCAGCAGTAAGGACAGGGGAGTCTACGAGCAGTACTTC	CASSKDRGVYEQYF
.	TRBV28	TRBJ2-7	.	TGTGCCAGCAGTTTATCGGGTCCCGAGCAGTACTTC	CASSLSGPEQYF
.	TRBV30	TRBJ1-1	.	TGTGCCTGGAGTGTAAGGGTTGGTGAAGCTTTCTTT	CAWSVRVGEAFF
.	TRBV7-2	TRBJ2-2	TRBD2	TGTGCCAGCAGCCCTTCGTTGCGAGCGGGGGGTGGGGAGCTGTTTTTT	CASSPSLRAGGGELFF
.	TRBV29-1	TRBJ1-1	.	TGCAGCGTCTGGGACGCCGGGGGGGGAGTTGAAGCTTTCTTT	CSVWDAGGGVEAFF
.	TRBV19	TRBJ1-6	.	TGTGCCAGTAGTGCCCAAACCTTTCAGGTTGTAGGTTCACCCCTCCACTTT	CASSAQTFQVVGSPLHF
.	TRBV15	TRBJ2-7	.	TGTGCCACCAGCAGGGACACCGGCTACGAGCAGTACTTC	CATSRDTGYEQYF
.	TRBV4-1	TRBJ1-2	.	TGCGCCAGCAGCCCACCGTTATCCGTCAGTCCAGGAGGCTACACCTTC	CASSPPLSVSPGGYTF
.	TRBV19	TRBJ2-7	TRBD2	TGTGCCAGTAGTATAGCACCTAGCGGGGCTGTCGAGCAGTACTTC	CASSIAPSGAVEQYF
.	TRBV30	TRBJ1-4	.	TGTGCCTGGAGTGTACTCGGCGGTGGGGGACGGAAACTGTTTTTT	CAWSVLGGGGRKLFF
.	TRBV7-9	TRBJ1-2	.	TGTGCCAGCAGCTCCCATGGGGGGGACCATGGCTACACCTTC	CASSSHGGDHGYTF